This TCR beta chain was sequenced during a study of T cells after yellow fever vaccination. With V trimmed by 0 bases and J by 0 bases, 5 bases remained unmatched. CDR1 is SGDLS, CDR2 YYNGEE, per germline. The CDR3 has 18 residues. This clonotype has a handful of counts. Its antigen is as yet unknown. Whole-study findings and limits: Post-booster samples contained most primary-vaccination clones (about 96% CD4, approximately 88% CD8). High-abundance clonotypes from the bulk population could contaminate FACS-sorted repertoires.

By 5'RACE template switching, TCR cDNA was produced, with a universal primer site and UMIs added in the process. TCRdb reprocessed the 5' RACE reads via MiXCR and lists one record per CDR3 protein. The sample shows more than 300,000 distinct CDR3 sequences, around 6.8% of them seen only once. The sequence derives from a man aged 18-30 years who received the YFV17D yellow fever vaccine. This specimen consisted of PBMCs, obtained roughly seven weeks after the first yellow fever vaccination. This chain links TRBV9 with TRBJ2-3; 12 bases fit TRBD2. The CDR3 spells CASSVGRGLAGSTDTQYF. CDR3 bases: TGTGCCAGCAGCGTAGGGAGGGGACTAGCGGGTAGCACAGATACGCAGTATTTT.